Presented here are 29 T cell receptor beta chains from one specimen sequenced in a study of blood T cell repertoires in COVID-19. Produced via immunoSEQ multiplex PCR; TCRdb's table is partial and in-frame only. Altogether nearly 90,000 clones are present, 90% being singletons, with the ten largest covering 5% to 7%. Sequenced material: peripheral blood. The receptors here all came from a young man with COVID-19, enrolled during active disease.

The V gene is TRBV5-1, the J gene TRBJ2-7; the match to TRBD2 covers 13 bases. CDR3 length equals 16 residues. J lost 4 bases, V lost 2 bases, and 6 bases had no gene match. Germline CDR1 SGHRS, CDR2 YFSETQ. The CDR3 reads CASSFRTSGSVYEQYF. The DNA of the CDR3 is TGCGCCAGCAGCTTTCGGACTAGCGGGAGTGTTTACGAGCAGTACTTC.

V is TRBV3-1 (or the pseudogene TRBV3-2) and J is TRBJ2-5, with D unresolved. There are 18 residues in the CDR3. Germline assignment: CDR1 LGHDT and CDR2 YNNKEL (reference sequence). Trimming cost V 1 base and J 5 bases, with 23 bases left between them. CDR3 protein: CASSQGFKGTVLRETQYF. DNA of the CDR3: TGTGCCAGCAGCCAAGGTTTTAAAGGAACAGTCCTCCGGGAGACCCAGTACTTC.

Only one count was recorded for this clone. This chain connects TRBV5-4 to TRBJ2-7, with 8 nucleotides matching TRBD1. Trimming cost V 4 bases and J 0 bases; bases outside gene matches: 6. This CDR3 is built from 15 residues. From germline, CDR1 is SGHNT and CDR2 YYREEE (reference sequence). DNA of the CDR3: TGTGCCAGCAGCCCTGGGACAGGAACCTCCTACGAGCAGTACTTC. Translated: CASSPGTGTSYEQYF.

V usage is TRBV19 and J usage is TRBJ2-7; D gene unclear. The CDR3 is 15 amino acids. The V end was cut by 3 bases, the J end by 5 bases, with 17 bases between. The germline gives CDR1 LNHDA, CDR2 SQIVND (reference sequence). Here the CDR3 DNA reads TGTGCCAGTAGTATGTGGGTAGGAGATCAAAACGAGCAGTACTTC. Protein: CASSMWVGDQNEQYF. Using reference TRBV19 and TRBJ2-7 for the parts outside the CDR3, the full variable domain is DGGITQSPKYLFRKEGQNVTLSCEQNLNHDAMYWYRQDPGQGLRLIYYSQIVNDFQKGDIAEGYSVSREKKESFPLTVTSAQKNPTAFYLCASSMWVGDQNEQYFGPGTRLTVT.

The rearrangement links TRBV27 to TRBJ1-1; no clear D gene. V was shortened by 3 bases and J by 1 base, with 6 bases between the two germline ends. Germline V CDR1 and CDR2: MNHEY, SMNVEV (reference sequence). The CDR3 is 13 amino acids. The CDR3: CASSLRRNTEAFF. DNA of the CDR3: TGTGCCAGCAGTTTGAGGAGGAACACTGAAGCTTTCTTT.

The chain joins TRBV5-5 to TRBJ2-3; the match to TRBD2 covers 8 bases. The CDR3 loop spans 17 amino acids. In germline, CDR1 is SGHKS, CDR2 YYEKEE (reference sequence). V lost 0 bases and J lost 5; bases outside the gene matches: 11. The CDR3 nucleotides are TGTGCCAGCAGCTTGGATTCCAGCGGGAGTAGGGAAGATACGCAGTATTTT. This sequence encodes CASSLDSSGSREDTQYF.

The J gene is TRBJ2-7, the V gene TRBV12-3 or TRBV12-4; no firm D call. The CDR3 is made up of 11 amino acids. V was cut by 6 bases and J by 3 bases, with 6 bases left in between. The CDR3 bases are TGTGCCAGCAGACAAAACTACGAGCAGTACTTC. Residues: CASRQNYEQYF.

J is TRBJ2-1 and V is TRBV3-1 (or the pseudogene TRBV3-2), with 10 positions matching TRBD2. CDR1 and CDR2 (germline): LGHDT, YNNKEL (reference sequence). The length of the CDR3 is 16 residues. After removal of 3 bases from V and 4 bases from J, the junction contained 6 bases not matched to a gene. The CDR3 here is CASSQGSGRLYNEQFF. The CDR3 nucleotides are TGTGCCAGCAGCCAGGGTAGCGGGAGGCTATACAATGAGCAGTTCTTC.

CDR3 sequence: CASSIYMNTEAFF. CDR3 sequence (DNA): TGTGCCAGCAGTATATATATGAACACTGAAGCTTTCTTT. The J gene is TRBJ1-1, the V gene TRBV2; D ambiguous. The CDR3 runs to 13 residues. Germline loops: CDR1 SNHLY, CDR2 FYNNEI. V was shortened by 5 bases and J by 0 bases, with 7 bases between the two germline ends.

This clone showed up just once. The genes are TRBV7-6 and TRBJ1-6; the D gene is possibly TRBD1 (5 bases). The CDR3 length is 15 residues. Trimming took 1 base from V and 6 from J, leaving 10 bases between them. Germline loops: CDR1 SGHVS, CDR2 FNYEAQ. The CDR3 DNA reads TGTGCCAGCAGCTTAGAGGGGAGGGCTAATTCACCCCTCCACTTT. Translating it yields CASSLEGRANSPLHF.

V and J are TRBV29-1 and TRBJ1-2; D ambiguous. V gave up 0 bases and J gave up 2 bases, with 13 bases separating them. This CDR3 contains 15 residues. The V gene's germline CDR1 is SQVTM and CDR2 ANQGSEA. The CDR3 DNA reads as TGCAGCGTTGAAGATCGCCTGTCACTCAACTATGGCTACACCTTC. This encodes CSVEDRLSLNYGYTF.

This clone was detected a few times. The chain combines TRBV9 with TRBJ2-1; 12 nucleotides align to TRBD2. V was clipped by 0 bases and J by 4 bases; unmatched bases: 2. The CDR3 sequence is 16 residues long. In germline, CDR1 is SGDLS, CDR2 YYNGEE. CDR3 coding DNA: TGTGCCAGCAGCGTAGGGGGACTAGCGGGTTACAATGAGCAGTTCTTC. Its protein is CASSVGGLAGYNEQFF.

CDR3 in amino acids: CASSQSSGTLAYEQYF. DNA of the CDR3: TGTGCCAGCAGCCAATCTAGCGGGACCCTTGCCTACGAGCAGTACTTC. This chain links TRBV3-1 (or the pseudogene TRBV3-2) with TRBJ2-7, with 9 positions matching TRBD2. The CDR3 runs to 16 residues. The germline CDR1 and CDR2 sequences are LGHDT and YNNKEL (reference sequence). Unmatched junction bases numbered 7, after V lost 2 bases and J lost 2 bases.

This clone was seen more than once but under ten times. This chain links TRBV5-1 with TRBJ2-3; D may be TRBD2 (6 bases). The CDR3 covers 13 residues. Germline CDR1 is SGHRS and CDR2 is YFSETQ. V lost 7 bases and J 6 bases, leaving 15 bases between the germline ends. CDR3 region: CASVPEGRDTQYF. CDR3 DNA: TGCGCCAGCGTCCCGGAGGGCCGGGATACGCAGTATTTT.

This clone was recorded once. The chain couples TRBV29-1 to TRBJ1-2; D gene unclear. Between the trimmed V and J ends, which lost 5 bases and 6 bases, there was a span of 22 bases. The CDR3 loop spans 15 amino acids. CDR1 and CDR2 from the germline V gene are SQVTM and ANQGSEA. CDR3 nucleotides: TGCAGCGTTCCACCCCTTCCCCCATTGCGGGATGGCTACACCTTC. It translates to CSVPPLPPLRDGYTF.

V is TRBV24-1 and J is TRBJ2-2; 12 bases match TRBD2. V shed 3 bases and J 3 bases; nucleotides not matched to a gene: 4. The CDR3 spans 17 residues. The germline V gene has CDR1 KGHDR and CDR2 SFDVKD. The CDR3 spells CATSDPTSGGYTGELFF. DNA of the CDR3: TGTGCCACCAGTGATCCCACTAGCGGGGGGTACACCGGGGAGCTGTTTTTT.

The chain links TRBV6-2 or TRBV6-3 to TRBJ2-7; maybe TRBD1 (6 bases). Looked up from germline, CDR1 is MNHEY and CDR2 is SVGEGT. CDR3 length: 16 amino acids. The V end lost 3 bases, the J end lost 3 bases, and 18 bases lay between the germline ends. The CDR3, as DNA: TGTGCCAGCAGTTATGGGTCAGGGGTCATGTACTACGAGCAGTACTTC. Encoded protein: CASSYGSGVMYYEQYF.

J is TRBJ2-3 and V is TRBV28; D might be TRBD2 (6 bases). The CDR3 covers 13 residues. V lost 8 bases and J lost 0, with 9 bases in between. Germline assignment: CDR1 MDHEN and CDR2 SYDVKM. This CDR3 is CASGGPSTDTQYF. Written as DNA, the CDR3 is TGTGCCAGCGGAGGGCCTAGCACAGATACGCAGTATTTT.

V is TRBV12-3 or TRBV12-4 and J is TRBJ2-1; the match to TRBD1 covers 9 bases. V shed 6 bases, J shed 6 bases, and the junction held 3 bases outside the gene matches. CDR3 length: 13 amino acids. CDR3 in DNA: TGTGCCAGCAGGGGACAGGGAGGCAATGAGCAGTTCTTC. Its translation: CASRGQGGNEQFF.

This chain links TRBV19 with TRBJ2-5; 8 bases are shared with TRBD2. The CDR3 sequence is 15 residues long. Germline loops: CDR1 LNHDA, CDR2 SQIVND (reference sequence). The V gene end was trimmed by 1 base and the J gene end by 1 base; junction bases not matched to a gene: 2. The CDR3 here is CASSIGSGGQETQYF. The CDR3 DNA reads TGTGCCAGTAGTATAGGGAGCGGGGGCCAAGAGACCCAGTACTTC.

In DNA form, the CDR3 reads TGTGCCAGCAGCCTGGGACTAGCGGAGCCAACGAACACCGGGGAGCTGTTTTTT. Translation: CASSLGLAEPTNTGELFF. This rearrangement joins TRBV5-5 to TRBJ2-2; 11 bases match TRBD2. V was clipped by 4 bases and J by 0 bases; unmatched bases: 8. CDR3 length: 18 residues. Germline CDR1 SGHKS, CDR2 YYEKEE (reference sequence).

The CDR3 region has the DNA TGTGCCAGCAGCCAAGTCGGACTAGCGGGAGGGCCGGGGGAGGAGACCCAGTACTTC. It codes for CASSQVGLAGGPGEETQYF. V gene TRBV3-1 (or the pseudogene TRBV3-2) combines with J gene TRBJ2-5, with 15 bases lining up with TRBD2. This CDR3 is 19 amino acids long. Looked up from germline, CDR1 is LGHDT and CDR2 is YNNKEL (reference sequence). After removal of 1 base from V and 5 bases from J, the junction contained 11 bases not matched to a gene.

The chain is built from TRBV30 and TRBJ1-5, with 7 bases matching TRBD1. The CDR3 spans 15 residues. V lost 2 bases to trimming and J lost 0 bases; unmatched junction nucleotides: 4. Germline loops: CDR1 GTSNPN, CDR2 SVGIG (reference sequence). CDR3 protein: CAWSLTGTSNQPQHF. The CDR3 nucleotides read TGTGCCTGGAGTTTGACAGGGACTAGCAATCAGCCCCAGCATTTT.

This clone was detected only once. The chain is built from TRBV2 and TRBJ1-2, with D maybe TRBD1 (6 bases). This CDR3 region has 16 residues. Germline V gene sequence: CDR1 SNHLY, CDR2 FYNNEI. V was clipped by 7 bases and J by 0 bases, with 18 bases between them. CDR3: CASMGDILLANYGYTF. DNA of the CDR3: TGTGCCAGCATGGGGGACATCCTCTTAGCTAACTATGGCTACACCTTC.

This rearrangement joins TRBV24-1 to TRBJ2-1, with D tentatively TRBD2 (6 bases). Between the trimmed V and J ends, which lost 10 bases and 0 bases, there was a span of 15 bases. Per germline, CDR1 KGHDR and CDR2 SFDVKD. The CDR3 totals 15 residues. Here the CDR3 reads CATGAPSASYNEQFF. The CDR3 nucleotides read TGTGCCACAGGGGCCCCTAGCGCCTCCTACAATGAGCAGTTCTTC.

The chain joins TRBV27 to TRBJ1-5, with 7 positions matching TRBD1. The CDR3 is made up of 15 amino acids. CDR1 is MNHEY and CDR2 is SMNVEV in the germline V gene (reference sequence). The trim removed 4 bases at V and 6 bases at J, leaving 9 bases unmatched. CDR3 loop: CASSSPEGAAQPQHF. CDR3 bases: TGTGCCAGCAGTTCCCCTGAGGGGGCTGCTCAGCCCCAGCATTTT.

This chain connects TRBV7-2 to TRBJ2-7, with no clear D. V was trimmed by 2 bases and J by 0 bases, leaving 5 bases between them. The CDR3 is 13 residues long. Germline V gives CDR1 SGHTA, CDR2 FQGNSA. CDR3 nucleotides: TGTGCCAGCAGCTTACGCTACTCCTACGAGCAGTACTTC. Protein sequence: CASSLRYSYEQYF.

As concerns this clone: Mismatch with germline at one junction end may stem from a read error. J is TRBJ2-1 and V is TRBV7-7; 10 bases map to TRBD2. Germline V gives CDR1 SSHAT, CDR2 FNYEAQ (reference sequence). This CDR3 comprises 18 residues. The CDR3 nucleotides are TGTGCTAGCAGCCCCATTAGCGGGAGGCTGAGCTCCTACAATGAGCAGTTCTTC. It specifies CASSPISGRLSSYNEQFF.

This chain joins TRBV27 and TRBJ1-2; 10 bases map to TRBD1. CDR1 and CDR2 (germline): MNHEY, SMNVEV (reference sequence). The CDR3 is 12 residues long. The junction had 6 bases not matched to a gene; V was cut back by 11 bases and J by 6 bases. In DNA, the CDR3 is TGTGCCGGACCGGACAGGGGGGATGGCTACACCTTC. The encoded protein is CAGPDRGDGYTF.